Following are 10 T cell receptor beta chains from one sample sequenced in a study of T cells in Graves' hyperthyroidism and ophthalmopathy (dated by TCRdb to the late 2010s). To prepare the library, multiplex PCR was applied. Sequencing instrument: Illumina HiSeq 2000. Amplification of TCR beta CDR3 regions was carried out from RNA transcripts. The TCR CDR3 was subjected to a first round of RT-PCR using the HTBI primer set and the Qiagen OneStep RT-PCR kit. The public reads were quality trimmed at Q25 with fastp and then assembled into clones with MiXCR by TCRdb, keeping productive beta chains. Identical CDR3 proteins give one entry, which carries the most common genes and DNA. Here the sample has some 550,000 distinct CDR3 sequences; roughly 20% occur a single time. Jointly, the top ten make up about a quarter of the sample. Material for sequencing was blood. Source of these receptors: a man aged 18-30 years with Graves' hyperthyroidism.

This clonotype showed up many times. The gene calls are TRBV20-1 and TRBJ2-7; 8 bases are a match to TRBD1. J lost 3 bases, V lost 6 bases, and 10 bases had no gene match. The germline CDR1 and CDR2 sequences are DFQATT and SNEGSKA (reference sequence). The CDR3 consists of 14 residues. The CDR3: CSALRTGLNYEQYF. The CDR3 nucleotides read TGCAGTGCCCTACGGACAGGGCTCAACTACGAGCAGTACTTC.

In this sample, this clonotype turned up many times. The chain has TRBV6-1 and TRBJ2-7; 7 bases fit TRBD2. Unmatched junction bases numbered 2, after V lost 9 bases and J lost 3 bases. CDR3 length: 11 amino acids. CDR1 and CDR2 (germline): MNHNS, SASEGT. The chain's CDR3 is CASRGDYEQYF. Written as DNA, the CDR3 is TGTGCCAGTCGGGGGGACTACGAGCAGTACTTC.

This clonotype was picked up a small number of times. The CDR3 loop reads CASSPAWELFF. The CDR3 DNA follows: TGTGCCAGCTCACCGGCGTGGGAGCTGTTTTTT. The chain combines TRBV18 with TRBJ2-2; no definite D call. The CDR3 sequence is 11 residues long. Germline CDR1 is KGHSH and CDR2 is LQKENI. V was pared by 3 bases and J by 9 bases, with 5 bases between.

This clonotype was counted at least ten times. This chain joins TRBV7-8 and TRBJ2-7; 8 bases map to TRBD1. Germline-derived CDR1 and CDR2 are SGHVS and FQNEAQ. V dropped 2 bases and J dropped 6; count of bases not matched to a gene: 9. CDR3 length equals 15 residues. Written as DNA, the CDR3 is TGTGCCAGCAGCTTATGGGGACAGGCGTGGTCCGAGCAGTACTTC. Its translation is CASSLWGQAWSEQYF.

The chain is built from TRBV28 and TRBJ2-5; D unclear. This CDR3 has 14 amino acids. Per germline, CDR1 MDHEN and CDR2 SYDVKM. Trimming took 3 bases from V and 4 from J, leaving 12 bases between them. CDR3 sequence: CASSFPQMVETQYF. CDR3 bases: TGTGCCAGCAGTTTCCCCCAAATGGTAGAGACCCAGTACTTC.

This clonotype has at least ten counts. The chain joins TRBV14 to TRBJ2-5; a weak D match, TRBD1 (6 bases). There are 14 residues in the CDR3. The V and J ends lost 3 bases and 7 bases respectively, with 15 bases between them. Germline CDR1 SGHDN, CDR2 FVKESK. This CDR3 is CASSHLAQGMTQYF. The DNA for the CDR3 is TGTGCCAGCAGCCACCTAGCCCAGGGGATGACCCAGTACTTC.

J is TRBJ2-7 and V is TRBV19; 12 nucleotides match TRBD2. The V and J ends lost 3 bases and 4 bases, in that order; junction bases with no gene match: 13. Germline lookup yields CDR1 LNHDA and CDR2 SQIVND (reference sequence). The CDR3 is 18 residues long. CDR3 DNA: TGTGCCAGTAGTATGACGGGCGGAGGACTAGCGGGACGGTACGAGCAGTACTTC. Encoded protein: CASSMTGGGLAGRYEQYF.

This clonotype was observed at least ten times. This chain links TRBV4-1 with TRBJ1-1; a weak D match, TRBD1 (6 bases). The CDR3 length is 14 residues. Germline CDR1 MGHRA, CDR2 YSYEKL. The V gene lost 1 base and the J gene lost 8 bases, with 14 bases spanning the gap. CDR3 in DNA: TGCGCCAGCAGCCAAGCTGGGGGCGGACAGGAAGCTTTCTTT. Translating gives CASSQAGGGQEAFF.

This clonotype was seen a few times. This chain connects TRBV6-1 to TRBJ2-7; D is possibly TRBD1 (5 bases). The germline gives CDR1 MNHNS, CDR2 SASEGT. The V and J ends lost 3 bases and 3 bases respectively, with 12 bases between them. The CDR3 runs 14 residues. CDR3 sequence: CASSDRAGHYEQYF. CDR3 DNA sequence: TGTGCCAGCAGTGACCGGGCAGGGCACTACGAGCAGTACTTC.

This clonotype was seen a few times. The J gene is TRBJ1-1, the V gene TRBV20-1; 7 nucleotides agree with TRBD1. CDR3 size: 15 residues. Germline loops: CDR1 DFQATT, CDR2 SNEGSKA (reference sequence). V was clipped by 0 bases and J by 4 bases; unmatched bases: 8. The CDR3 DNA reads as TGCAGTGCTAGAGACCCAAACAGGGGCGGCACTGAAGCTTTCTTT. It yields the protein CSARDPNRGGTEAFF.